Reported below is one TCR beta chain. The data belong to a study of blood T cell repertoires in COVID-19. Study details: Researchers got acute and convalescent COVID-19 samples from the United States, Italy and Spain.

The CDR3 runs to 15 residues. Per the germline V gene, CDR1 is WNHNN and CDR2 is SYGVQD (reference sequence). Losses at the gene ends were 2 bases for V and 5 bases for J; bases not matched to a gene: 4. Produced via immunoSEQ multiplex PCR; TCRdb's table is partial and in-frame only. This repertoire shows about 440,000 clones, around 89% found once; its top ten account for about 4.5%. This receptor was taken from a woman aged 25-40 years with acute or convalescent COVID-19. The sequenced sample was peripheral blood. V gene TRBV10-1 combines with J gene TRBJ2-2; TRBD2 matches at 8 bases. In DNA, the CDR3 is TGCGCCAGCAGTGAGGGTAGCGGGGAAACCGGGGAGCTGTTTTTT. Its translation: CASSEGSGETGELFF.